The rows below give T cell receptor beta chains drawn from one sample of a study of Tregs in tolerant kidney transplant recipients. Assay used: immunoSEQ multiplex PCR; TCRdb lists only in-frame clones, some missing. Counted here are about 52,000 clones, about 90% occurring once; the ten biggest clones make up roughly 15%. Specimen: CD8+ T cells from blood (PBMCs), collected 24 months after the transplant. The receptors come from a human patient who received a combined kidney and bone marrow transplant. The graft donor may have given rise to some T cells. Each CDR3 is given with its conserved first and last residue. A D gene is named only where the DNA matches it firmly. Rows may omit the clone size; those that give it use once, few, many or a size class.

J gene: TRBJ2-1
D gene: .
clone size: .
V gene: TRBV4-1
CDR3 protein: CASSHRETPTRGYNEQFF
CDR3 DNA: TGCGCCAGCAGCCACCGGGAGACTCCAACACGAGGCTACAATGAGCAGTTCTTC

J gene: TRBJ1-1
D gene: TRBD1
clone size: .
V gene: TRBV19
CDR3 protein: CASSILSQGDEAFF
CDR3 DNA: TGTGCCAGTAGTATCCTTAGTCAGGGGGATGAAGCTTTCTTT

J gene: TRBJ2-3
D gene: .
clone size: .
V gene: TRBV28
CDR3 protein: CASSSILEIISTDTQYF
CDR3 DNA: TGTGCCAGCAGTTCAATCCTCGAGATTATCAGCACAGATACGCAGTATTTT

J gene: TRBJ2-7
D gene: .
clone size: .
V gene: TRBV5-4
CDR3 protein: CASSLYNEQYF
CDR3 DNA: TGTGCCAGCAGCTTGTATAACGAGCAGTACTTC

J gene: TRBJ2-7
D gene: TRBD2
clone size: .
V gene: TRBV4-2
CDR3 protein: CASSRMTSGRSSYEQYF
CDR3 DNA: TGTGCCAGCAGCCGTATGACTAGCGGGAGGTCATCCTACGAGCAGTACTTC

J gene: TRBJ2-2
D gene: .
clone size: .
V gene: TRBV5-5
CDR3 protein: CASSLYIELTGELFF
CDR3 DNA: TGTGCCAGCAGCTTGTATATTGAGTTGACCGGGGAGCTGTTTTTT

J gene: TRBJ1-2
D gene: TRBD1
clone size: .
V gene: TRBV7-8
CDR3 protein: CASSLPGQGKSYTF
CDR3 DNA: TGTGCCAGCAGCTTACCCGGACAGGGGAAGAGCTACACCTTC

J gene: TRBJ2-1
D gene: .
clone size: .
V gene: TRBV6-1
CDR3 protein: CASTGRGSHNEQFF
CDR3 DNA: TGTGCCAGCACCGGGCGAGGGTCACACAATGAGCAGTTCTTC

J gene: TRBJ2-1
D gene: TRBD1
clone size: once
V gene: TRBV27
CDR3 protein: CASSLSAPGGEQFF
CDR3 DNA: TGTGCCAGCAGTTTATCCGCACCAGGGGGTGAGCAGTTCTTC

J gene: TRBJ1-1
D gene: TRBD1
clone size: .
V gene: TRBV19
CDR3 protein: CASRGDRGPNTEAFF
CDR3 DNA: TGTGCCAGTAGGGGGGACAGGGGACCGAACACTGAAGCTTTCTTT

J gene: TRBJ2-5
D gene: TRBD2
clone size: .
V gene: TRBV7-3
CDR3 protein: CASSQGLAGLEETQYF
CDR3 DNA: TGTGCCAGCAGTCAGGGACTAGCGGGGCTTGAAGAGACCCAGTACTTC

J gene: TRBJ1-5
D gene: TRBD1
clone size: .
V gene: TRBV25-1
CDR3 protein: CASRGAGGNQPQHF
CDR3 DNA: TGTGCCAGCAGGGGGGCAGGGGGTAATCAGCCCCAGCATTTT

J gene: TRBJ1-2
D gene: .
clone size: once
V gene: TRBV6-6
CDR3 protein: CASYQGSDYGYTF
CDR3 DNA: TGTGCCAGTTATCAGGGATCTGACTATGGCTACACCTTC

J gene: TRBJ2-7
D gene: .
clone size: .
V gene: TRBV6-5
CDR3 protein: CASSYEQDYEQYF
CDR3 DNA: TGTGCCAGCAGTTACGAGCAGGACTACGAGCAGTACTTC

J gene: TRBJ2-7
D gene: TRBD2
clone size: .
V gene: TRBV5-1
CDR3 protein: CASSLAIGDYPSEQYF
CDR3 DNA: TGCGCCAGCAGCTTAGCCATCGGGGACTACCCCTCGGAGCAGTACTTC

J gene: TRBJ1-6
D gene: .
clone size: .
V gene: TRBV5-6
CDR3 protein: CASSLAPRGSSPLHF
CDR3 DNA: TGTGCCAGCAGCTTGGCCCCAAGAGGGAGTTCACCCCTCCACTTT

J gene: TRBJ2-1
D gene: TRBD2
clone size: .
V gene: TRBV11-2
CDR3 protein: CASSGRGAPYTYNEQFF
CDR3 DNA: TGTGCCAGCTCAGGGCGGGGGGCCCCCTACACCTACAATGAGCAGTTCTTC

J gene: TRBJ2-1
D gene: .
clone size: .
V gene: TRBV27
CDR3 protein: CASSLSTGSNEQFF
CDR3 DNA: TGTGCCAGCAGTTTGAGTACAGGGTCCAATGAGCAGTTCTTC

J gene: TRBJ2-7
D gene: TRBD2
clone size: .
V gene: TRBV7-9
CDR3 protein: CASSSGGSGRGYEQYF
CDR3 DNA: TGTGCCAGCAGTTCCGGGGGTAGCGGGAGGGGGTACGAGCAGTACTTC

J gene: TRBJ2-7
D gene: .
clone size: .
V gene: TRBV28
CDR3 protein: CASSLLGRVEQYF
CDR3 DNA: TGTGCCAGCAGTTTACTCGGGCGGGTTGAGCAGTACTTC

J gene: TRBJ2-1
D gene: TRBD2
clone size: .
V gene: TRBV5-6
CDR3 protein: CASSRRTRRDEQFF
CDR3 DNA: TGTGCCAGCAGCCGGAGGACTAGGCGGGATGAGCAGTTCTTC

J gene: TRBJ2-5
D gene: TRBD1
clone size: .
V gene: TRBV7-9
CDR3 protein: CASSSYTGTVEQYF
CDR3 DNA: TGTGCCAGCAGCTCTTACACCGGGACAGTTGAGCAGTACTTC

J gene: TRBJ2-5
D gene: .
clone size: .
V gene: TRBV7-9
CDR3 protein: CASLRPGEETQYF
CDR3 DNA: TGTGCCAGCCTCAGACCAGGGGAAGAGACCCAGTACTTC

J gene: TRBJ2-3
D gene: TRBD2
clone size: .
V gene: TRBV9
CDR3 protein: CASSVPTSGTSTDTQYF
CDR3 DNA: TGTGCCAGCAGCGTGCCCACTAGCGGGACTAGCACAGATACGCAGTATTTT

J gene: TRBJ2-4
D gene: TRBD1
clone size: .
V gene: TRBV7-9
CDR3 protein: CASSIEGAGKNIQYF
CDR3 DNA: TGTGCCAGCAGCATCGAGGGGGCAGGCAAAAACATTCAGTACTTC

J gene: TRBJ1-5
D gene: TRBD1
clone size: .
V gene: TRBV19
CDR3 protein: CASSITGDSNQPQHF
CDR3 DNA: TGTGCCAGTAGCATAACAGGGGATAGCAATCAGCCCCAGCATTTT

J gene: TRBJ1-1
D gene: .
clone size: .
V gene: TRBV6-1
CDR3 protein: CASSASRQVGTEAFF
CDR3 DNA: TGTGCCAGCAGTGCCTCAAGGCAGGTTGGTACTGAAGCTTTCTTT

J gene: TRBJ1-2
D gene: TRBD1
clone size: .
V gene: TRBV6-5
CDR3 protein: CASSLGTAYGYTF
CDR3 DNA: TGTGCCAGCAGCCTCGGGACAGCTTATGGCTACACCTTC

J gene: TRBJ2-1
D gene: .
clone size: few
V gene: TRBV19
CDR3 protein: CASRTGGSYDNEQFF
CDR3 DNA: TGTGCCAGTAGAACGGGGGGCAGCTACGACAATGAGCAGTTCTTC

J gene: TRBJ2-7
D gene: .
clone size: .
V gene: TRBV5-6
CDR3 protein: CASSLVSASYEQYF
CDR3 DNA: TGTGCCAGCAGCTTGGTAAGCGCTTCCTACGAGCAGTACTTC

J gene: TRBJ1-1
D gene: .
clone size: few
V gene: TRBV10-3
CDR3 protein: CAISESQGKVTEAFF
CDR3 DNA: TGTGCCATCAGTGAGTCGCAGGGTAAGGTGACTGAAGCTTTCTTT